The 25 T cell receptor beta chains below were found in one sample sequenced in a study of human T cells and chemical hapten exposure listed by TCRdb under 2021. The library was built by means of RACE. Sequenced on a NextSeq 500. TCRdb reprocessed the public reads (quality trimming at Q25 with fastp, clone calling with MiXCR) and kept in-frame beta chains. When rows share a CDR3 protein, they turn into one entry using the most common DNA and genes. This sample lists over 35,000 distinct CDR3 sequences; roughly an eighth were detected once. The ten largest clones take up roughly 2.5% of the sample. Interpreted using the paper, the time point label stands for: patch test 3, about 24 weeks after DPC sensitization. The sample's treatment or condition label, decoded: therapeutic diphenylcyclopropenone sensitization with weekly scalp DPC. Unfractionated whole blood was collected in Tempus Blood RNA tubes, and total RNA was extracted from that blood.

The sequenced sample was whole blood, obtained in connection with sensitization to the hapten diphenylcyclopropenone (DPC). These receptors all come from a middle-aged woman with alopecia areata. Some clones in this sample may be carry-over from other donors' samples.

This clonotype was seen repeatedly, ten times or more. The V and J genes are TRBV5-5 and TRBJ2-2; D ambiguous. V was pared by 5 bases and J by 7 bases, with 9 bases between. Germline V gene lookup returns CDR1 SGHKS and CDR2 YYEKEE (reference sequence). The CDR3 covers 12 residues. The CDR3: CASRVLDGELFF. The CDR3 region has the DNA TGTGCCAGCAGGGTGCTGGACGGGGAGCTGTTTTTT.

The chain carries TRBV29-1 and TRBJ1-2; the match to TRBD1 covers 7 bases. V shed 2 bases and J 8 bases; nucleotides not matched to a gene: 8. The germline V gene has CDR1 SQVTM and CDR2 ANQGSEA. The CDR3 loop spans 13 amino acids. In nucleotides, the CDR3 is TGCAGCGTTGAACCGGGACAGTTTACCGGCTACACCTTC. Its protein product is CSVEPGQFTGYTF.

This clonotype was seen repeatedly, ten times or more. This sequence joins TRBV7-6 and TRBJ2-1; D not certain. The CDR3 consists of 16 residues. The germline gives CDR1 SGHVS, CDR2 FNYEAQ. The V and J ends lost 4 bases and 0 bases respectively, with 13 bases between them. The CDR3 DNA reads as TGTGCCAGCAGCTCCATGGGGATTAGCTCCTACAATGAGCAGTTCTTC. Translation: CASSSMGISSYNEQFF. The full variable domain, rest sourced from reference TRBV7-6 and TRBJ2-1, is GAGVSQSPRYKVTKRGQDVALRCDPISGHVSLYWYRQALGQGPEFLTYFNYEAQQDKSGLPNDRFSAERPEGSISTLTIQRTEQRDSAMYRCASSSMGISSYNEQFFGPGTRLTVL.

About this clonotype: A clone one base away is much larger, so this may be a read error. This sequence joins TRBV7-9 and TRBJ2-7; 10 bases line up with TRBD1. The CDR3 consists of 16 residues. V lost 4 bases to trimming and J lost 4 bases; unmatched junction nucleotides: 10. Germline assignment: CDR1 SEHNR and CDR2 FQNEAQ (reference sequence). The CDR3 spells CASSSPGQGFIYEQYF. CDR3 coding DNA: TGTGCCAGCAGCTCACCGGGACAGGGGTTCATTTACGAGCAGTACTTC.

This clonotype was seen a handful of times. The rearrangement joins TRBV29-1 to TRBJ2-3; perhaps TRBD1 as D (6 bases). The CDR3 runs 14 residues. V was shortened by 6 bases and J by 0 bases, with 13 bases between the two germline ends. Germline V lookup: CDR1 SQVTM, CDR2 ANQGSEA. DNA for the CDR3: TGCAGCGTCACGACAGGATCTAGCACAGATACGCAGTATTTT. Its translation: CSVTTGSSTDTQYF.

This clonotype has a count of ten or more. The V gene is TRBV7-2, the J gene TRBJ2-1, with D unresolved. The CDR3 covers 13 residues. Trimming stripped 3 bases from V and 5 bases from J, with 8 bases between. The germline V gene has CDR1 SGHTA and CDR2 FQGNSA. The CDR3 loop is CASSFRRNNEQFF. The DNA of the CDR3 is TGTGCCAGCAGCTTCCGAAGGAACAATGAGCAGTTCTTC.

This clonotype has at least ten counts. The chain combines TRBV5-1 with TRBJ2-5; unclear D gene. This CDR3 has 12 residues. Germline V gene data show CDR1 as SGHRS and CDR2 as YFSETQ. Trimming took off 0 bases at V and 4 bases at J, with 4 bases between the two ends. In DNA, the CDR3 is TGCGCCAGCAGCTTGGTCGGAGAGACCCAGTACTTC. It yields the protein CASSLVGETQYF.

The J gene is TRBJ2-5, the V gene TRBV29-1; D perhaps matches TRBD2 (6 bases). CDR1 and CDR2 from the germline V gene are SQVTM and ANQGSEA. This CDR3 has 13 amino acids. The ends were cut back, 6 bases at V and 7 bases at J, with 18 bases in the middle. The CDR3 nucleotides are TGCAGCGTACCCCGGGGGAACGGGGTGACCCAGTACTTC. This encodes CSVPRGNGVTQYF.

The table lists this clonotype with a few counts. This sequence joins TRBV7-2 and TRBJ2-7; D possibly matches TRBD1 or TRBD2 (5 bases each). The CDR3 runs 14 residues. V was trimmed by 3 bases and J by 4 bases, leaving 13 bases between them. Germline CDR1 reads SGHTA; CDR2 reads FQGNSA. The CDR3 nucleotides read TGTGCCAGCAGCTTGGGCCCGGGACCTTACGAGCAGTACTTC. This gives the protein CASSLGPGPYEQYF. Together with reference TRBV7-2 and TRBJ2-7, the CDR3 gives the full variable domain: GAGVSQSPSNKVTEKGKDVELRCDPISGHTALYWYRQSLGQGLEFLIYFQGNSAPDKSGLPSDRFSAERTGGSVSTLTIQRTQQEDSAVYLCASSLGPGPYEQYFGPGTRLTVT.

This clonotype showed up many times. The V and J genes are TRBV7-8 and TRBJ2-1; 13 positions agree with TRBD2. Germline V CDR1 and CDR2: SGHVS, FQNEAQ. This CDR3 has 16 amino acids. The V gene end was trimmed by 3 bases and the J gene end by 9 bases; junction bases not matched to a gene: 8. CDR3 DNA: TGTGCCAGCAGCTTTCGGACTAGCGGGGGACCGGGTGAGCAGTTCTTC. The encoded protein is CASSFRTSGGPGEQFF.

The chain uses TRBV28 and TRBJ2-7; 9 bases line up with TRBD2. Germline CDR1 and CDR2: MDHEN and SYDVKM. J gave up 2 bases and V 10 bases, and 6 bases lay outside the gene matches. The CDR3 spans 13 residues. CDR3 nucleotide sequence: TGTGCCACCCAGCTAGCGGGACCCTACGAGCAGTACTTC. It is translated as CATQLAGPYEQYF.

This clonotype has ten or more counts. The rearrangement uses TRBV7-6 and TRBJ2-2; perhaps TRBD2 as D (6 bases). Trimming stripped 2 bases from V and 6 bases from J, with 16 bases between. The CDR3 runs 16 residues. The germline gives CDR1 SGHVS, CDR2 FNYEAQ. CDR3 sequence: CASSLNGGEIAGELFF. The CDR3 DNA reads as TGTGCCAGCAGCTTAAATGGCGGGGAGATCGCCGGGGAGCTGTTTTTT.

At least ten counts were recorded for this clonotype. The rearrangement uses TRBV20-1 and TRBJ1-2; 7 bases are shared with TRBD1. V lost 2 bases to trimming and J lost 13 bases; unmatched junction nucleotides: 10. This CDR3 spans 12 amino acids. Germline V lookup: CDR1 DFQATT, CDR2 SNEGSKA (reference sequence). CDR3 bases: TGCAGTGCTAGATCCCGACAGGGTGGAGGCACCTTC. Its translation is CSARSRQGGGTF.

The chain links TRBV28 to TRBJ2-7; D not certain. V lost 5 bases and J lost 1, with 12 bases in between. There are 14 residues in the CDR3. Per the germline V gene, CDR1 is MDHEN and CDR2 is SYDVKM. CDR3 sequence (DNA): TGTGCCAGCAGTCACAGTGGGGAATCCTACGAGCAGTACTTC. Protein: CASSHSGESYEQYF.

This clonotype was found a few times. The chain joins TRBV29-1 to TRBJ2-3, with unresolved D. Germline loops: CDR1 SQVTM, CDR2 ANQGSEA. V lost 6 bases and J 4 bases, leaving 8 bases between the germline ends. The CDR3 has 11 residues. CDR3 DNA sequence: TGCAGCGTGGCCGTCCCAGATACGCAGTATTTT. This gives the protein CSVAVPDTQYF.

V gene TRBV6-5 combines with J gene TRBJ1-1; 12 bases map to TRBD1. The J segment lost 11 bases and the V segment lost 6 bases, leaving 4 bases of the junction unmatched. Germline V gene lookup returns CDR1 MNHEY and CDR2 SVGAGI. The CDR3 is 12 residues long. CDR3 protein: CASSRDRGHAFF. As DNA, the CDR3 is TGTGCCAGCAGCCGGGACAGGGGGCATGCTTTCTTT.

This chain uses TRBV5-1 with TRBJ2-7; TRBD1 matches 7 bases. The CDR3 is 12 amino acids. V trimming: 7 bases; J trimming: 3 bases; junction bases outside the gene matches: 4. The germline gives CDR1 SGHRS, CDR2 YFSETQ. The CDR3 spells CASGWDSYEQYF. The DNA of the CDR3 is TGCGCCAGCGGATGGGACAGCTACGAGCAGTACTTC. The full variable domain, with the rest looked up from reference TRBV5-1 and TRBJ2-7, is KAGVTQTPRYLIKTRGQQVTLSCSPISGHRSVSWYQQTPGQGLQFLFEYFSETQRNKGNFPGRFSGRQFSNSRSEMNVSTLELGDSALYLCASGWDSYEQYFGPGTRLTVT.

This clonotype showed up just a few times. The genes are TRBV12-3 or TRBV12-4 and TRBJ2-1; D is unclear. This CDR3 is built from 16 residues. The ends were cut back, 6 bases at V and 2 bases at J, with 17 bases in the middle. CDR3 loop: CASSPLQMPAYNEQFF. The DNA of the CDR3 is TGTGCCAGCAGCCCGTTACAGATGCCGGCCTACAATGAGCAGTTCTTC.

By sample fraction, this clonotype is medium-sized. The chain joins TRBV29-1 to TRBJ2-1; TRBD2 agrees at 10 bases. Trimming took 7 bases from V and 8 from J; bases not matched to a gene: 5. The CDR3 loop spans 12 amino acids. Germline CDR1 reads SQVTM; CDR2 reads ANQGSEA. The CDR3, as DNA: TGCAGCGCTAGCGGGAGTGCCCATGAGCAGTTCTTC. Its protein product is CSASGSAHEQFF.

With respect to this clonotype: This may arise from a read error, as a much more abundant clone is one base away. The chain uses TRBV6-5 and TRBJ2-3; 10 bases fit TRBD2. This CDR3 contains 13 residues. Germline CDR1 reads MNHEY; CDR2 reads SVGAGI. With V trimmed by 5 bases and J by 9 bases, 5 bases remained unmatched. CDR3 loop: CASSPPGLATQYF. In DNA form, the CDR3 reads TGTGCCAGCAGTCCTCCGGGACTAGCGACGCAGTATTTT.

Points on this clonotype: Compared with germline, one end of the junction differs, possibly owing to a read error. The chain recombines TRBV10-1 with TRBJ2-3, with 9 bases lining up with TRBD2. The CDR3 extends over 15 amino acids. Germline V CDR1 and CDR2: WNHNN, SYGVQD (reference sequence). The CDR3 here is CARSDIAGGTDTQYF. The DNA for the CDR3 is TGCGCCCGCAGTGATATAGCGGGAGGCACAGATACGCAGTATTTT.

This clonotype was found a few times. V and J are TRBV6-5 and TRBJ2-2; no clear D gene. Germline lookup yields CDR1 MNHEY and CDR2 SVGAGI. V shed 2 bases and J shed 2 bases, with 3 bases lying between them. This CDR3 region has 13 residues. CDR3 bases: TGTGCCAGCAGTTACCAAAACACCGGGGAGCTGTTTTTT. Amino acids: CASSYQNTGELFF.

The table lists this clonotype with many counts. The CDR3 bases are TGTGCCAGCTCCCCGGGACTAGGCTACGAGCAGTACTTC. Protein: CASSPGLGYEQYF. The chain couples TRBV18 to TRBJ2-7; TRBD2 agrees at 8 bases. The CDR3 loop spans 13 amino acids. J gave up 3 bases and V 6 bases, and 4 bases lay outside the gene matches. Germline values: CDR1 KGHSH, CDR2 LQKENI.

V is TRBV2 and J is TRBJ1-1; possible D gene TRBD1, 5 bases. Trimming removed 9 bases at V and 4 bases at J, with 9 bases between. The CDR3 consists of 11 residues. Germline V gives CDR1 SNHLY, CDR2 FYNNEI. The CDR3 nucleotides read TGTGCCAGGGGGGTCTCCACTGAAGCTTTCTTT. It specifies CARGVSTEAFF.

This clonotype has more than one count but fewer than ten. V is TRBV28 and J is TRBJ2-1; possibly TRBD2 for D (5 bases). With 1 base removed from V and 0 bases from J, the gap between germline ends came to 13 bases. CDR3 size: 17 residues. CDR1 and CDR2 from the germline V gene are MDHEN and SYDVKM. The CDR3 protein is CASSLSARASSYNEQFF. For the CDR3, the DNA is TGTGCCAGCAGTTTATCCGCGCGGGCGAGCTCCTACAATGAGCAGTTCTTC.